Shown below are 22 T cell receptor beta chains from a single sample sequenced in a study of radiation and T cells in renal cell carcinoma (dated by TCRdb to 2020 to 2021). The library was prepared using the immunoSEQ multiplex PCR assay. TCRdb carries this immuneACCESS record with in-frame sequences only. Its versions omit some clonotypes, under half of them owing to an unresolved V gene in the studies checked, with the rest unexplained. This sample has some 130,000 clones in its table, and 75% to 85% of those were observed once. The ten largest clonotypes hold approximately 2% of the sample. Reading the label with the study, this specimen's time point is: blood 2 weeks post-SBRT. What this sample's treatment or condition label stands for: 15 Gy SBRT to primary tumor, nephrectomy 4 weeks later. The sample in question was blood, obtained from a patient whose treatment included radiotherapy and nephrectomy. Receptor source: a woman between 55 and 75 years old with renal cell carcinoma.

The CDR3 region is CASSLKNWRGYTF. CDR3 in DNA: TGTGCCAGCAGCTTGAAGAACTGGAGAGGCTACACCTTC. V is TRBV5-6 and J is TRBJ1-2; no definite D call. The CDR3 loop spans 13 amino acids. V lost 1 base and J lost 8, with 12 bases in between. Per the germline V gene, CDR1 is SGHDT and CDR2 is YYEEEE.

The genes are TRBV2 and TRBJ2-1; the D gene is possibly TRBD2 (6 bases). V lost 6 bases and J 9 bases, leaving 9 bases between the germline ends. This CDR3 comprises 11 residues. Germline V CDR1 and CDR2: SNHLY, FYNNEI. CDR3 bases: TGTGCCAGCAGATCGGAGGGTGAGCAGTTCTTC. This gives the protein CASRSEGEQFF. The full variable domain, completed using reference TRBV2 and TRBJ2-1, is EPEVTQTPSHQVTQMGQEVILRCVPISNHLYFYWYRQILGQKVEFLVSFYNNEISEKSEIFDDQFSVERPDGSNFTLKIRSTKLEDSAMYFCASRSEGEQFFGPGTRLTVL.

This clone was recorded a few times. The chain joins TRBV9 to TRBJ1-1, with D uncertain. In germline, CDR1 is SGDLS, CDR2 YYNGEE. With 3 bases removed from V and 1 base from J, the gap between germline ends came to 4 bases. The CDR3 runs 12 residues. CDR3 DNA sequence: TGTGCCAGCAGCGGCCAGAACACTGAAGCTTTCTTT. Amino acids: CASSGQNTEAFF.

The rearrangement joins TRBV9 to TRBJ2-3, with 10 bases fitting TRBD2. Trimming cost V 2 bases and J 0 bases; bases outside gene matches: 9. This CDR3 is built from 18 residues. Germline-derived CDR1 and CDR2 are SGDLS and YYNGEE. CDR3 in amino acids: CASSVGSGGETSTDTQYF. In DNA form, the CDR3 reads TGTGCCAGCAGCGTCGGGAGCGGGGGGGAGACTAGCACAGATACGCAGTATTTT.

The chain carries TRBV28 and TRBJ1-6; D is ambiguous. This CDR3 spans 17 amino acids. Trimming took off 5 bases at V and 3 bases at J, with 17 bases between the two ends. Germline CDR1 is MDHEN and CDR2 is SYDVKM. The chain's CDR3 is CASSPRRGGVYNSPLHF. CDR3 DNA sequence: TGTGCCAGCAGTCCCCGAAGAGGTGGGGTCTATAATTCACCCCTCCACTTT.

The chain couples TRBV7-2 to TRBJ2-7; no reliable D call. The CDR3 is 14 residues long. V lost 1 base to trimming and J lost 1 base, with 8 bases between them. From germline, CDR1 is SGHTA and CDR2 FQGNSA. The CDR3 is CASSLETVSYEQYF. The CDR3 region has the DNA TGTGCCAGCAGCTTAGAAACGGTGTCCTACGAGCAGTACTTC.

V is TRBV28 and J is TRBJ2-3, with 9 positions matching TRBD2. CDR3 size: 15 residues. Trimming at V came to 4 bases and at J to 6 bases, leaving 8 bases not matched to a gene. Per the germline V gene, CDR1 is MDHEN and CDR2 is SYDVKM. The CDR3 here is CASSYTSGLTDTQYF. The CDR3 nucleotides are TGTGCCAGCAGTTATACTAGCGGGTTAACGGATACGCAGTATTTT. Filled out from reference TRBV28 and TRBJ2-3, the complete variable domain reads DVKVTQSSRYLVKRTGEKVFLECVQDMDHENMFWYRQDPGLGLRLIYFSYDVKMKEKGDIPEGYSVSREKKERFSLILESASTNQTSMYLCASSYTSGLTDTQYFGPGTRLTVL.

This chain joins TRBV21-1 and TRBJ1-5; TRBD1 reflects the table's D call only, with no check against the DNA. TRBV21-1 is a known pseudogene. This CDR3 comprises 16 residues. CDR3 protein: CASRWWNRGSNQPQHF. The CDR3, as DNA: TGTGCCAGCCGTTGGTGGAACAGGGGGAGTAATCAGCCCCAGCATTTT.

The chain couples TRBV11-3 to TRBJ2-1, with no clear D. V lost 5 bases and J lost 9, with 14 bases in between. Germline V gene sequence: CDR1 SGHNT, CDR2 YENEEA. CDR3 length: 13 residues. CDR3 amino acids: CASSQYSAGEQFF. CDR3 sequence (DNA): TGTGCCAGCAGCCAGTACAGCGCAGGTGAGCAGTTCTTC.

The chain couples TRBV9 to TRBJ1-1; no clear D gene. This CDR3 is 13 amino acids long. Trimming removed 1 base from V and 3 bases from J, with 7 bases in between. The germline gives CDR1 SGDLS, CDR2 YYNGEE. CDR3 sequence (DNA): TGTGCCAGCAGCGTATTCGGAGACACTGAAGCTTTCTTT. This codes for CASSVFGDTEAFF.

The chain recombines TRBV4-3 with TRBJ2-1; 10 nucleotides match TRBD2. With 0 bases clipped from V and 4 bases from J, the junction kept 9 bases outside the gene matches. This CDR3 has 18 amino acids. Germline V gene sequence: CDR1 LGHNA, CDR2 YSLEER. The chain's CDR3 is CASSQDSQTSGYYNEQFF. CDR3 nucleotides: TGCGCCAGCAGCCAAGACTCGCAGACTAGCGGGTATTACAATGAGCAGTTCTTC.

In DNA, the CDR3 is TGTGCCAGCAGCCCCCAATCCGGGTCGACTGAAGCTTTCTTT. Translating it yields CASSPQSGSTEAFF. This chain uses TRBV11-2 with TRBJ1-1; D not resolved. V lost 5 bases and J 5 bases, leaving 15 bases between the germline ends. The CDR3 extends over 14 amino acids. CDR1 and CDR2 from the germline V gene are SGHAT and FQNNGV.

This chain links TRBV15 with TRBJ1-5; 9 bases map to TRBD1. V lost 2 bases to trimming and J lost 7 bases; unmatched junction nucleotides: 12. CDR1 LNHNV and CDR2 YYDKDF come from the germline V gene (reference sequence). This CDR3 is built from 17 residues. The CDR3, as DNA: TGTGCCACCAGCAGATACGGATTAGGGACAGGGCAACAGCCCCAGCATTTT. Residues: CATSRYGLGTGQQPQHF.

CDR3 residues: CASSDGGRVFYNEQFF. CDR3 nucleotides: TGCGCCAGCAGTGATGGTGGCAGGGTCTTCTACAATGAGCAGTTCTTC. The rearrangement joins TRBV10-1 to TRBJ2-1, with a tentative D call TRBD1 (5 bases). The V gene lost 3 bases and the J gene lost 3 bases, with 15 bases spanning the gap. In germline, CDR1 is WNHNN, CDR2 SYGVQD (reference sequence). This CDR3 is 16 amino acids long.

The V and J genes are TRBV5-1 and TRBJ1-6; D is possibly TRBD1 (5 bases). This CDR3 spans 15 amino acids. V was clipped by 0 bases and J by 13 bases, with 17 bases between them. Germline CDR1 SGHRS, CDR2 YFSETQ. The CDR3 DNA reads as TGCGCCAGCAGCTTGGATTGGGACCCCTCCTTCCCCCTCCACTTT. It is translated as CASSLDWDPSFPLHF.

This chain links TRBV7-9 with TRBJ1-2; the D is unclear. The germline CDR1 and CDR2 sequences are SEHNR and FQNEAQ (reference sequence). V was trimmed by 4 bases and J by 8 bases, leaving 14 bases between them. The CDR3 spans 13 residues. CDR3: CASSSPGRAGYTF. The CDR3, as DNA: TGTGCCAGCAGCTCCCCCGGGCGGGCGGGCTACACCTTC.

The V gene is TRBV9, the J gene TRBJ2-1; no clear D gene. The CDR3 is made up of 15 amino acids. V dropped 3 bases and J dropped 4 bases, with 14 bases sitting between them. From germline, CDR1 is SGDLS and CDR2 YYNGEE. CDR3 coding DNA: TGTGCCAGCAGCGAGAGTTCAGAGAGATACAATGAGCAGTTCTTC. Its translation: CASSESSERYNEQFF.

This clone was seen just once. The V gene is TRBV9, the J gene TRBJ2-1, with D possibly being TRBD1 (5 bases). The CDR3 length is 12 residues. Between the trimmed V and J ends, which lost 4 bases and 11 bases, there was a span of 13 bases. Germline CDR1 reads SGDLS; CDR2 reads YYNGEE. The CDR3 sequence is CASSPYQGQQFF. CDR3 nucleotide sequence: TGTGCCAGCAGCCCCTATCAGGGTCAGCAGTTCTTC.

This clone is a singleton in its sample. The chain couples TRBV21-1 to TRBJ2-7; the D segment call TRBD2 is taken from the table without a DNA check. TRBV21-1 is marked as a pseudogene. The CDR3 loop spans 14 amino acids. CDR3 amino acids: CALRVERELYEQYF. The DNA of the CDR3 is TGTGCCCTTCGTGTCGAGCGGGAGCTGTACGAGCAGTACTTC.

The V gene is TRBV5-1, the J gene TRBJ2-2; 7 nucleotides align to TRBD1. Germline lookup yields CDR1 SGHRS and CDR2 YFSETQ. The CDR3 consists of 16 residues. The J segment lost 9 bases and the V segment lost 2 bases, leaving 13 bases of the junction unmatched. This chain's CDR3 is CASSLRDSSPGRELFF. For the CDR3, the DNA is TGCGCCAGCAGCTTAAGGGACAGCTCTCCCGGCCGGGAGCTGTTTTTT.

This clone has just a few counts. The chain couples TRBV30 to TRBJ1-5, with D hard to call. V gave up 4 bases and J gave up 0 bases, with 10 bases separating them. Germline CDR1 is GTSNPN and CDR2 is SVGIG (reference sequence). The CDR3 is made up of 14 amino acids. The CDR3 reads CAWTPGISNQPQHF. CDR3 sequence (DNA): TGTGCCTGGACCCCGGGGATTAGCAATCAGCCCCAGCATTTT.

The chain is built from TRBV10-3 and TRBJ1-2; D call uncertain. CDR1 is ENHRY and CDR2 is SYGVKD in the germline V gene. V gave up 0 bases and J gave up 8 bases, with 13 bases separating them. The CDR3 has 14 amino acids. CDR3 nucleotide sequence: TGTGCCATCAGTGAGTCGCGAGACCGGCAGGGCTACACCTTC. This codes for CAISESRDRQGYTF.